One T cell receptor beta chain is described in this entry. The sample comes from a study of OX40 agonist ivuxolimab in advanced cancers. Overall study context: At 0.01 to 10 mg/kg, ivuxolimab was administered intravenously to patients every 2 weeks.

Germline CDR1 MNHNS, CDR2 SASEGT. Trimming removed 6 bases at V and 6 bases at J, with 11 bases between. The CDR3 has 13 amino acids. Generated by immunoSEQ multiplex PCR, the TCRdb table keeps only in-frame clones and is missing some. This table holds approximately 89,000 clones, more than 70% found once. The source is an adult with an advanced solid tumor such as melanoma, head and neck, liver or kidney cancer. This material consisted of CD4+ or CD8+ T cells sorted from blood, taken in a trial of the OX40 agonist ivuxolimab. The rearrangement joins TRBV6-1 to TRBJ2-2; D is undetermined. In DNA, the CDR3 is TGTGCCAGCAGAGTGACCCAGCCCGGGGAGCTGTTTTTT. Amino acids: CASRVTQPGELFF.